Described below is a single T cell receptor beta chain sequence and its context. This record belongs to a study of somatic mutations in cytotoxic T cells in rheumatoid arthritis. Background on the study: Collection of patient blood (30 ml EDTA) took place right after diagnosis, before any treatment.

The protocol was immunoSEQ multiplex PCR, while the TCRdb copy is restricted to in-frame clones and leaves out a portion. Of some 20,000 clones listed, around 81% are singletons. This CDR3 has 14 residues. After removal of 1 base from V and 4 bases from J, the junction contained 3 bases not matched to a gene. Germline loops: CDR1 SGHTS, CDR2 YDEGEE. The clonotype was recovered from a man between 18 and 29 years old with rheumatoid arthritis. Sequencing input: CD8+ T cells sorted from blood. V is TRBV5-8 and J is TRBJ1-1; 8 nucleotides match TRBD1. The CDR3 DNA is TGTGCCAGCAGCTTGTACACAGGGGGCACTGAAGCTTTCTTT. It codes for CASSLYTGGTEAFF.